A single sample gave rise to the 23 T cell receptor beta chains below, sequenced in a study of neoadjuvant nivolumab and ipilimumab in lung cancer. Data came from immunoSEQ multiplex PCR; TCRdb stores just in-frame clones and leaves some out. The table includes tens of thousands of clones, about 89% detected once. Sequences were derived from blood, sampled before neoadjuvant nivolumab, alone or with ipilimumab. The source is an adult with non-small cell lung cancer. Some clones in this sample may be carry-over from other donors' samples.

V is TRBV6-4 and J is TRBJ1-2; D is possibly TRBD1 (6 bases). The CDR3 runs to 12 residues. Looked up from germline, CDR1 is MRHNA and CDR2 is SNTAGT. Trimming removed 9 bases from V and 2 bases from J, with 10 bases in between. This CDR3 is CASRGGNYGYTF. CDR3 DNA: TGTGCCAGTCGAGGGGGAAACTATGGCTACACCTTC.

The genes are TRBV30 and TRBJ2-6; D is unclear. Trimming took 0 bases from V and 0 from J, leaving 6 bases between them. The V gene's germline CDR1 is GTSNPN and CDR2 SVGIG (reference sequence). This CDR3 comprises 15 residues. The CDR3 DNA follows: TGTGCCTGGAGTGTACGAGCCTCTGGGGCCAACGTCCTGACTTTC. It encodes CAWSVRASGANVLTF. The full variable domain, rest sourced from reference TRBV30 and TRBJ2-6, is SQTIHQWPATLVQPVGSPLSLECTVEGTSNPNLYWYRQAAGRGLQLLFYSVGIGQISSEVPQNLSASRPQDRQFILSSKKLLLSDSGFYLCAWSVRASGANVLTFGAGSRLTVL.

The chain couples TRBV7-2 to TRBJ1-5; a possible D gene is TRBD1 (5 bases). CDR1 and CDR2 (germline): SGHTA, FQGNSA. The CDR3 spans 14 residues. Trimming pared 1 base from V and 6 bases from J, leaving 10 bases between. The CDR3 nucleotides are TGTGCCAGCAGCTTAGTGACAGTTGGTCAGCCCCAGCATTTT. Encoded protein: CASSLVTVGQPQHF. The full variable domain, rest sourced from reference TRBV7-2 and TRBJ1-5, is GAGVSQSPSNKVTEKGKDVELRCDPISGHTALYWYRQSLGQGLEFLIYFQGNSAPDKSGLPSDRFSAERTGGSVSTLTIQRTQQEDSAVYLCASSLVTVGQPQHFGDGTRLSIL.

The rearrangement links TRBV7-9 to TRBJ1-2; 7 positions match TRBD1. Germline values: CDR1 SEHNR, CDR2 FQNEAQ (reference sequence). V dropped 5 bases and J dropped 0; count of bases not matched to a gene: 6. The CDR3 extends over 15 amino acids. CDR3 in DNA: TGTGCCAGCAGCCCTTCCGGGACAGCTAACTATGGCTACACCTTC. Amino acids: CASSPSGTANYGYTF.

The CDR3 region has the DNA TGTGCCAGCAGCGTGGACTCGGACCGAAAAGCTTTCTTT. The encoded protein is CASSVDSDRKAFF. The chain couples TRBV9 to TRBJ1-1; no clear D gene. V lost 2 bases to trimming and J lost 9 bases, with 14 bases between them. Germline V lookup: CDR1 SGDLS, CDR2 YYNGEE. The CDR3 consists of 13 residues.

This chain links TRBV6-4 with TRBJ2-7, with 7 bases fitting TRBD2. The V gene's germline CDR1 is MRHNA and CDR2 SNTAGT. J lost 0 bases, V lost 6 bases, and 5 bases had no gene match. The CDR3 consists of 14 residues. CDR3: CASSAGTTSYEQYF. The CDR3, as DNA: TGTGCCAGCAGCGCCGGGACTACCTCCTACGAGCAGTACTTC.

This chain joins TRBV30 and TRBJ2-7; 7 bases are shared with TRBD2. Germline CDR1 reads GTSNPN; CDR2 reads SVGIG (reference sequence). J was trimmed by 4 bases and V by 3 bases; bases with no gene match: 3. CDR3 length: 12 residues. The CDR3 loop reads CAWSEAGYEQYF. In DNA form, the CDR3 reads TGTGCCTGGAGCGAAGCGGGGTACGAGCAGTACTTC.

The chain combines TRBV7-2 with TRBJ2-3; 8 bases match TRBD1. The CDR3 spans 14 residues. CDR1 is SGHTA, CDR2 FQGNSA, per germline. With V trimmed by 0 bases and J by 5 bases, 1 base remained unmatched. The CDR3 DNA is TGTGCCAGCAGCTTAGCAACAGGGGGAGATACGCAGTATTTT. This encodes CASSLATGGDTQYF.

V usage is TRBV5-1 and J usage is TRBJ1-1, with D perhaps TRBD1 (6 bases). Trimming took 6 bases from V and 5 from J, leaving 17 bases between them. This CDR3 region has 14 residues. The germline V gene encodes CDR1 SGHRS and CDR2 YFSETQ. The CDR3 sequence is CASKGRNRDTEAFF. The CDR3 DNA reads TGCGCCAGCAAAGGAAGGAACAGGGATACTGAAGCTTTCTTT. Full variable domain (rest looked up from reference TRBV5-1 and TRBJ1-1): KAGVTQTPRYLIKTRGQQVTLSCSPISGHRSVSWYQQTPGQGLQFLFEYFSETQRNKGNFPGRFSGRQFSNSRSEMNVSTLELGDSALYLCASKGRNRDTEAFFGQGTRLTVV.

The CDR3 DNA reads TGTGCCTGGAGTAATCAGGGGGGCAAAAACATTCAGTACTTC. Encoded protein: CAWSNQGGKNIQYF. This sequence joins TRBV30 and TRBJ2-4; possible D gene TRBD1, 7 bases. Germline V CDR1 and CDR2: GTSNPN, SVGIG (reference sequence). V lost 2 bases and J lost 3, with 11 bases in between. CDR3 length equals 14 residues.

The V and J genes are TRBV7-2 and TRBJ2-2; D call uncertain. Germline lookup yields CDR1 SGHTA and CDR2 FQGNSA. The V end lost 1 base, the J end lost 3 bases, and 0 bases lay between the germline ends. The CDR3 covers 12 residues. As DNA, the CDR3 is TGTGCCAGCAGCTTAGACACCGGGGAGCTGTTTTTT. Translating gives CASSLDTGELFF. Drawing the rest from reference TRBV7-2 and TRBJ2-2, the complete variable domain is GAGVSQSPSNKVTEKGKDVELRCDPISGHTALYWYRQSLGQGLEFLIYFQGNSAPDKSGLPSDRFSAERTGGSVSTLTIQRTQQEDSAVYLCASSLDTGELFFGEGSRLTVL.

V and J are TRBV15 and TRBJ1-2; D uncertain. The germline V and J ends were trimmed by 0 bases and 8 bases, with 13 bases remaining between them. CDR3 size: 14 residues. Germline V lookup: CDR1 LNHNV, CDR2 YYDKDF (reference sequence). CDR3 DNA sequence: TGTGCCACCAGCAGAGATGGAAGGGTTGGAGGCTACACCTTC. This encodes CATSRDGRVGGYTF.

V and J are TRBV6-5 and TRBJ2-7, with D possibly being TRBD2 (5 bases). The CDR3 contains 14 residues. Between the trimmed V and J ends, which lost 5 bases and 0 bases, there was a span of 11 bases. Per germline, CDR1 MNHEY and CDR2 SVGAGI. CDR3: CASSIREYSYEQYF. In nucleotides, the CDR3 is TGTGCCAGCAGTATACGGGAATACTCCTACGAGCAGTACTTC.

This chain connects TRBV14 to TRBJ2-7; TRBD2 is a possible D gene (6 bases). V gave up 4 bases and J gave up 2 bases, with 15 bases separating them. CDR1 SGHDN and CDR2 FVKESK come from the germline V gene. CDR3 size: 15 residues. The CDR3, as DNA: TGTGCCAGCAGCCCTTACGAGGGACTTCCCTACGAGCAGTACTTC. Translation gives CASSPYEGLPYEQYF. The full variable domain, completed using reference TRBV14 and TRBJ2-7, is EAGVTQFPSHSVIEKGQTVTLRCDPISGHDNLYWYRRVMGKEIKFLLHFVKESKQDESGMPNNRFLAERTGGTYSTLKVQPAELEDSGVYFCASSPYEGLPYEQYFGPGTRLTVT.

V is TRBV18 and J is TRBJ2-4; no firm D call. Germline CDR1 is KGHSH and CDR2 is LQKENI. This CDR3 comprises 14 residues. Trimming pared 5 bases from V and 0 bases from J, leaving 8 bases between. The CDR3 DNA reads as TGTGCCAGCTCAGCAGACATAGCCAAAAACATTCAGTACTTC. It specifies CASSADIAKNIQYF.

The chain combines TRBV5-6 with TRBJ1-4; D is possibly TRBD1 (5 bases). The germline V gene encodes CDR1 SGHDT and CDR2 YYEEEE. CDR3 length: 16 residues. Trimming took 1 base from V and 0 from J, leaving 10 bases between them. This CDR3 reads CASSLLGVATNEKLFF. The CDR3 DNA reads TGTGCCAGCAGCTTGTTAGGGGTGGCAACTAATGAAAAACTGTTTTTT.

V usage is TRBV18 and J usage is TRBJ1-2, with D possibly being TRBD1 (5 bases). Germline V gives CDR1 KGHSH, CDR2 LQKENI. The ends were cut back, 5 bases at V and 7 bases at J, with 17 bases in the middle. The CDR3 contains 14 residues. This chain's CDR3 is CASSERQLQSGYTF. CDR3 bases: TGTGCCAGCTCAGAGAGACAGCTACAAAGTGGCTACACCTTC.

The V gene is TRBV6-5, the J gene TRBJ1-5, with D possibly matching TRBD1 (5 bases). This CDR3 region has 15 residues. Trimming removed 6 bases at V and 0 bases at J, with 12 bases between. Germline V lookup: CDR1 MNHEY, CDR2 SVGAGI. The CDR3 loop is CASRSDRNSNQPQHF. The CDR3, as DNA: TGTGCCAGCAGATCCGACAGAAATAGCAATCAGCCCCAGCATTTT.

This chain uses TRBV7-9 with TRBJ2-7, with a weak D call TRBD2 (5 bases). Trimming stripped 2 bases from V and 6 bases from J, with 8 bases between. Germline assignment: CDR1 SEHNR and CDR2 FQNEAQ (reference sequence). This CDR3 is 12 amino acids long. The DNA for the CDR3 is TGTGCCAGCAGCTTAAGAGGGATCGAGCAGTACTTC. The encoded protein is CASSLRGIEQYF.

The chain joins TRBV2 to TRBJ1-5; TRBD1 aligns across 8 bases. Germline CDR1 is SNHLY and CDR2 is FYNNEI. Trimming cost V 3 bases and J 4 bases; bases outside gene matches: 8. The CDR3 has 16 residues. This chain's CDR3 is CASSEQGAAGNQPQHF. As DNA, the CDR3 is TGTGCCAGCAGTGAGCAGGGGGCGGCGGGGAATCAGCCCCAGCATTTT.

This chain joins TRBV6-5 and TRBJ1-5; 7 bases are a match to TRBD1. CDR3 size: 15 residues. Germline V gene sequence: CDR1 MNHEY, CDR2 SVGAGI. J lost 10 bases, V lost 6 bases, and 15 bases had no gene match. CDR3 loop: CASSATGALGGPQHF. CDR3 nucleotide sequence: TGTGCCAGCAGCGCAACAGGGGCGCTCGGGGGTCCCCAGCATTTT.

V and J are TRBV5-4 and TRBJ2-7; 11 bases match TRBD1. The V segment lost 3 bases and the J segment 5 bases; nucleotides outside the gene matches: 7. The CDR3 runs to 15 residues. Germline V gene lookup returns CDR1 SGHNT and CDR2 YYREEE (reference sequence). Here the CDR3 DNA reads TGTGCCAGCAGCTCCCCGGACAGGGGGCTGGACGAGCAGTACTTC. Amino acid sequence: CASSSPDRGLDEQYF.

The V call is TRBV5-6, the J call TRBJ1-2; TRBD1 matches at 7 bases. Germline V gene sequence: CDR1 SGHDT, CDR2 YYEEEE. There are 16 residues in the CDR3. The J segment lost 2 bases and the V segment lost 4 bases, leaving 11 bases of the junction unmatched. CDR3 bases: TGTGCCAGCAGCGGGTTAAACACAGGGGCAAACTATGGCTACACCTTC. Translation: CASSGLNTGANYGYTF.